One and the same sample provided the 23 T cell receptor beta chains below, sequenced in a study of shared clonotypes between healthy human individuals. The table came from immunoSEQ multiplex PCR; TCRdb's copy has only in-frame clones and leaves some out. The repertoire has about 2.3 million clones, 85% to 95% of them found once; the top ten carry around 0.38%. The sequenced material came from naive CD4+ T cells from PBMCs. Subset denoted: CD45RA+ positively selected. These receptors were collected from a man in his late teens or twenties in good health. Some clones in this sample may be carry-over from other donors' samples.

V is TRBV5-5 and J is TRBJ1-5; 7 positions match TRBD1. Germline V lookup: CDR1 SGHKS, CDR2 YYEKEE (reference sequence). The CDR3 contains 16 residues. V lost 4 bases to trimming and J lost 6 bases; unmatched junction nucleotides: 13. The CDR3 loop reads CASSKGQVDLTQPQHF. Written as DNA, the CDR3 is TGTGCCAGCAGCAAAGGACAGGTGGATTTAACTCAGCCCCAGCATTTT.

This chain's CDR3 is CASQGDSSVGTQYF. The CDR3 region has the DNA TGCGCCAGCCAGGGGGACTCCTCCGTTGGTACGCAGTATTTT. The chain joins TRBV5-1 to TRBJ2-3; possible D gene TRBD1, 7 bases. There are 14 residues in the CDR3. Deletions cut 7 bases from V and 8 bases from J, with 20 bases between. In germline, CDR1 is SGHRS, CDR2 YFSETQ.

The chain has TRBV9 and TRBJ2-1; D is perhaps TRBD1 or TRBD2 (7 bases each). The CDR3 is 17 amino acids. V was cut by 3 bases and J by 4 bases, with 20 bases left in between. Germline-derived CDR1 and CDR2 are SGDLS and YYNGEE. The CDR3 DNA is TGTGCCAGCAGCGCCGCAGGGGGGGGAGTTGCTTACAATGAGCAGTTCTTC. It translates to CASSAAGGGVAYNEQFF.

V is TRBV28 and J is TRBJ1-4; tentative D call: TRBD1 (6 bases). The length of the CDR3 is 14 residues. The V end was cut by 5 bases, the J end by 8 bases, with 15 bases between. Germline CDR1 is MDHEN and CDR2 is SYDVKM. The DNA of the CDR3 is TGTGCCAGCAGTCCAGGACAGATTGGGGAAAAACTGTTTTTT. Translating gives CASSPGQIGEKLFF.

V and J are TRBV5-1 and TRBJ2-1; TRBD1 might be the D (5 bases). Trimming cost V 3 bases and J 3 bases, with 13 bases left between them. The CDR3 has 15 residues. CDR1 is SGHRS and CDR2 is YFSETQ in the germline V gene. The CDR3 DNA reads TGCGCCAGCAGCTCCCAGACAGACAGCTACAATGAGCAGTTCTTC. It yields the protein CASSSQTDSYNEQFF.

As regards this clone: Other DNA sequences of this sample code for an identical CDR3. This chain links TRBV9 with TRBJ2-1; possible D gene TRBD1, 5 bases. This CDR3 contains 15 residues. Deletions cut 4 bases from V and 0 bases from J, with 11 bases between. From germline, CDR1 is SGDLS and CDR2 YYNGEE. The CDR3 DNA reads TGTGCCAGCAGCCCCCAGGGATCCTCCTACAATGAGCAGTTCTTC. It codes for CASSPQGSSYNEQFF.

The gene calls are TRBV28 and TRBJ2-2, with D maybe TRBD1 (6 bases). The V end was cut by 10 bases, the J end by 7 bases, with 13 bases between. From germline, CDR1 is MDHEN and CDR2 SYDVKM. This CDR3 is 12 amino acids long. CDR3 protein: CATDRGFGELFF. As DNA, the CDR3 is TGTGCCACCGATAGGGGGTTCGGGGAGCTGTTTTTT.

V is TRBV18 and J is TRBJ2-1, with 10 bases matching TRBD2. There are 14 residues in the CDR3. CDR1 KGHSH and CDR2 LQKENI come from the germline V gene. J was trimmed by 5 bases and V by 7 bases; bases with no gene match: 5. The CDR3 sequence: CASFRTSGNNEQFF. CDR3 bases: TGTGCCAGCTTCCGGACTAGCGGCAACAATGAGCAGTTCTTC.

The rearrangement uses TRBV14 and TRBJ2-2, with 9 bases that match TRBD1. V shed 2 bases, J shed 5 bases, and the junction held 3 bases outside the gene matches. Germline V gives CDR1 SGHDN, CDR2 FVKESK. The CDR3 loop spans 15 amino acids. This chain's CDR3 is CASSQRTGATGELFF. The CDR3, as DNA: TGTGCCAGCAGCCAAAGGACAGGGGCGACCGGGGAGCTGTTTTTT. Full variable domain (rest looked up from reference TRBV14 and TRBJ2-2): EAGVTQFPSHSVIEKGQTVTLRCDPISGHDNLYWYRRVMGKEIKFLLHFVKESKQDESGMPNNRFLAERTGGTYSTLKVQPAELEDSGVYFCASSQRTGATGELFFGEGSRLTVL.

The chain recombines TRBV9 with TRBJ2-5; the D gene could be TRBD1 or TRBD2 (7 bases each). Germline V CDR1 and CDR2: SGDLS, YYNGEE. The V end was cut by 3 bases, the J end by 5 bases, with 17 bases between. The CDR3 is made up of 15 amino acids. CDR3 nucleotide sequence: TGTGCCAGCAGCGGAAGACAGGGAGGGTGGGAGACCCAGTACTTC. Its protein product is CASSGRQGGWETQYF.

V and J are TRBV4-1 and TRBJ2-5; weak D call: TRBD2 (5 bases). This CDR3 is 16 amino acids long. Trimming took off 3 bases at V and 5 bases at J, with 19 bases between the two ends. The germline V gene encodes CDR1 MGHRA and CDR2 YSYEKL. Here the CDR3 DNA reads TGCGCCAGCAGCCATCCTCGAGGGAGCCCGGTTGAGACCCAGTACTTC. It specifies CASSHPRGSPVETQYF.

This chain uses TRBV4-2 with TRBJ2-1; D uncertain. Trimming cost V 0 bases and J 10 bases, with 4 bases left between them. This CDR3 contains 11 residues. Germline-derived CDR1 and CDR2 are LGHNA and YNFKEQ. CDR3 in DNA: TGTGCCAGCAGCCAAGAACTAGAGCAGTTCTTC. Protein sequence: CASSQELEQFF.

For this clone: The junction differs from germline at one of its ends, possibly a read error. The chain joins TRBV27 to TRBJ2-5; TRBD1 or TRBD2 may be the D gene (5 bases each). Looked up from germline, CDR1 is MNHEY and CDR2 is SMNVEV (reference sequence). The CDR3 covers 17 residues. CDR3 DNA: TGTGCCAGCAGTTTAATCGGGACGGAGAGTAACCAACAGACCCAGTACTTC. Its translation: CASSLIGTESNQQTQYF.

The V gene is TRBV5-1, the J gene TRBJ2-1; 7 bases fit TRBD2. CDR3 length: 16 residues. Trimming took 5 bases from V and 1 from J; bases not matched to a gene: 9. CDR1 and CDR2 from the germline V gene are SGHRS and YFSETQ. The CDR3 bases are TGCGCCAGCAGTGGGGCGGGAGTGTCGTCCTACAATGAGCAGTTCTTC. Amino acid sequence: CASSGAGVSSYNEQFF.

In the case of this clone: The sample has other DNA sequences that encode this CDR3 too. The chain carries TRBV5-1 and TRBJ2-1, with 12 bases fitting TRBD2. CDR1 SGHRS and CDR2 YFSETQ come from the germline V gene. The CDR3 runs to 16 residues. V lost 2 bases and J lost 4; bases outside the gene matches: 4. This chain's CDR3 is CASSLRLAGAYNEQFF. For the CDR3, the DNA is TGCGCCAGCAGCTTAAGACTAGCGGGAGCTTACAATGAGCAGTTCTTC.

The V and J genes are TRBV7-3 and TRBJ1-1; D is ambiguous. Germline-derived CDR1 and CDR2 are SGHTA and FQGTGA. CDR3 length equals 13 residues. With 3 bases removed from V and 5 bases from J, the gap between germline ends came to 10 bases. The CDR3 protein is CASSFGRETEAFF. The CDR3 nucleotides are TGTGCCAGCAGCTTTGGTCGGGAAACTGAAGCTTTCTTT. The full variable domain, its missing parts supplied by reference TRBV7-3 and TRBJ1-1, is GAGVSQTPSNKVTEKGKYVELRCDPISGHTALYWYRQSLGQGPEFLIYFQGTGAADDSGLPNDRFFAVRPEGSVSTLKIQRTERGDSAVYLCASSFGRETEAFFGQGTRLTVV.

The chain recombines TRBV9 with TRBJ2-2; D is unresolved. CDR3 length: 12 amino acids. Trimming took off 0 bases at V and 6 bases at J, with 3 bases between the two ends. CDR1 and CDR2 (germline): SGDLS, YYNGEE. CDR3 region: CASSVDAGELFF. The CDR3 DNA sequence: TGTGCCAGCAGCGTAGATGCCGGGGAGCTGTTTTTT.

The DNA for the CDR3 is TGTGCCAGCAGCCAAGCCCCATCGAACACCGGGGAGCTGTTTTTT. Its protein is CASSQAPSNTGELFF. This chain uses TRBV4-2 with TRBJ2-2; no reliable D call. The germline V gene has CDR1 LGHNA and CDR2 YNFKEQ. V gave up 1 base and J gave up 0 bases, with 6 bases separating them. This CDR3 has 15 amino acids.

V is TRBV6-5 and J is TRBJ2-2; D is perhaps TRBD1 or TRBD2 (7 bases each). The CDR3 is 15 residues long. V was trimmed by 2 bases and J by 6 bases, leaving 13 bases between them. The germline V gene encodes CDR1 MNHEY and CDR2 SVGAGI. In DNA, the CDR3 is TGTGCCAGCAGTTACGCGTCAGGGGGGGCCGGGGAGCTGTTTTTT. Protein: CASSYASGGAGELFF.

The V call is TRBV5-3, the J call TRBJ2-7; D perhaps matches TRBD1 (5 bases). TRBV5-3 is an ORF, with its function uncertain. The CDR3 is made up of 16 amino acids. V lost 1 base to trimming and J lost 2 bases, with 16 bases between them. The CDR3 protein is CARSLKGVQGPYEQYF. The CDR3 nucleotides read TGTGCCAGAAGCTTGAAGGGTGTTCAGGGCCCCTACGAGCAGTACTTC.

The rearrangement links TRBV5-4 to TRBJ2-7, with TRBD2 matching over 8 bases. Germline V gene sequence: CDR1 SGHNT, CDR2 YYREEE (reference sequence). The ends lost 0 bases at V and 2 bases at J; junction bases unmatched: 4. This CDR3 spans 15 amino acids. This CDR3 reads CASSLEAGEPYEQYF. CDR3 bases: TGTGCCAGCAGCTTGGAAGCGGGAGAACCCTACGAGCAGTACTTC.

The V and J genes are TRBV28 and TRBJ1-4, with D possibly TRBD1 on 5 matching bases. The V end was cut by 6 bases, the J end by 10 bases, with 21 bases between. The V gene's germline CDR1 is MDHEN and CDR2 SYDVKM. The CDR3 contains 15 residues. The CDR3, as DNA: TGTGCCAGCAGCAATCCCGGGGGTGGAATGGGAAAACTGTTTTTT. This translates into CASSNPGGGMGKLFF.

With regard to this clone: Different DNA sequences within this sample yield the same CDR3. The chain employs TRBV6-5 and TRBJ1-5; D not resolved. The V and J ends lost 0 bases and 4 bases respectively, with 4 bases between them. Germline loops: CDR1 MNHEY, CDR2 SVGAGI. The CDR3 contains 13 residues. CDR3 in amino acids: CASSYSKNQPQHF. DNA for the CDR3: TGTGCCAGCAGTTACTCTAAGAATCAGCCCCAGCATTTT.